This T cell receptor beta chain was sequenced in a study of beta chain features in type 1 diabetes. CDR1 MGHRA and CDR2 YSYEKL come from the germline V gene. Trimming pared 4 bases from V and 0 bases from J, leaving 9 bases between. The CDR3 runs 15 residues. The investigators reverse transcribed all of the isolated RNA, so they sequenced expressed TCRB transcripts. Some clones are missing from TCRdb's copy, which holds only in-frame ones; the method was immunoSEQ multiplex PCR. The sample consists of about 350,000 clones, about 19% of them appearing once. A few counts support this clone. This clonotype was sampled from a woman aged 18-29 years in good health. Sequenced material: naive CD4+ T cells from blood. The V and J genes are TRBV4-1 and TRBJ1-4, with D uncertain. The CDR3 sequence: CASSRQEATNEKLFF. The CDR3 region has the DNA TGCGCCAGCAGCCGGCAGGAAGCAACTAATGAAAAACTGTTTTTT.